This T cell receptor (beta chain) was found in a study of response to subunit inactivated influenza vaccine. Findings of the study overall: A suggestion made by the authors is that each seasonal influenza vaccination recruits few new T cells.

With respect to this clonotype: Its matching antigen is unknown.

This CDR3 spans 16 amino acids. Germline V gives CDR1 MGHDK, CDR2 SYGVNS. V dropped 2 bases and J dropped 4 bases, with 17 bases sitting between them. In TCRdb, the RT-PCR reads were re-called with MiXCR into one record per CDR3 protein. The table has more than 450,000 distinct CDR3 sequences, 12% seen once. The TCR originated in a man over 45 who received an inactivated influenza vaccine. The chain carries TRBV25-1 and TRBJ2-5, with a tentative D call TRBD1 (5 bases). The sequencing here drew on PBMCs from blood, taken on the day of vaccination. CDR3 in DNA: TGTGCCAGCAGTGAAGGTCTGCAGGGCGGTGTAGAGACCCAGTACTTC. Translation: CASSEGLQGGVETQYF.